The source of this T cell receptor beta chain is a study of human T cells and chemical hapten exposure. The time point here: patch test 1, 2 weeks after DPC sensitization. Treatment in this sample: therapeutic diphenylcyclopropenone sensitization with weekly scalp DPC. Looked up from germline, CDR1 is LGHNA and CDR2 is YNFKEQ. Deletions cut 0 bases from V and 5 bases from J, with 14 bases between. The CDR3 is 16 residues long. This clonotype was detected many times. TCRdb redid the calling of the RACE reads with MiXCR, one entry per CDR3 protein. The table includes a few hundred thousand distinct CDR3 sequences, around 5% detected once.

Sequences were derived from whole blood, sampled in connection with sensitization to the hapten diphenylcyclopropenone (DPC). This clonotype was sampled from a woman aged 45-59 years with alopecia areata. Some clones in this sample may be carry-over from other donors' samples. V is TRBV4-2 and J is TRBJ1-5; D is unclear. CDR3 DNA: TGTGCCAGCAGCCAAGAAAGATACGATCCTTATCAGCCCCAGCATTTT. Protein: CASSQERYDPYQPQHF.